This TCR beta chain was found in a study of cytomegalovirus exposure and HLA in healthy donors. Study findings and constraints: For most TCR beta V segments, an earlier analysis put the productive rate at about 87% or about 30% of the time. In a later analysis, a genetic analysis reported fewer productive-TCR N-insertions in an Asian-associated ancestry cluster than the cohort average. Across all donors, roughly uniform sequencing depth was an assumption of the presence/absence analyses. Reports showed the classifier diagnosing cytomegalovirus status with high specificity and sensitivity.

It was with 60 Vbeta and 13 Jbeta primers that the PCR ran. Sequencing was performed with immunoSEQ multiplex PCR; in TCRdb, only in-frame clones are kept and a portion is missing. The sample lists about 98,000 clones, approximately 64% occurring once. The germline gives CDR1 SEHNR, CDR2 FQNEAQ (reference sequence). This CDR3 has 14 amino acids. A word on this clone: What it recognizes is unknown.

Sequencing was performed on PBMCs. This chain links TRBV7-9 with TRBJ2-5, with a tentative D call TRBD1 (6 bases). The J call may not be correct, given that the DNA end is closer to TRBJ2-7. The clonotype originates from a human donor in good health. CDR3: CASSLGQGTYEQYF. For the CDR3, the DNA is TGTGCCAGCAGCTTAGGGCAGGGGACCTACGAGCAGTACTTC.